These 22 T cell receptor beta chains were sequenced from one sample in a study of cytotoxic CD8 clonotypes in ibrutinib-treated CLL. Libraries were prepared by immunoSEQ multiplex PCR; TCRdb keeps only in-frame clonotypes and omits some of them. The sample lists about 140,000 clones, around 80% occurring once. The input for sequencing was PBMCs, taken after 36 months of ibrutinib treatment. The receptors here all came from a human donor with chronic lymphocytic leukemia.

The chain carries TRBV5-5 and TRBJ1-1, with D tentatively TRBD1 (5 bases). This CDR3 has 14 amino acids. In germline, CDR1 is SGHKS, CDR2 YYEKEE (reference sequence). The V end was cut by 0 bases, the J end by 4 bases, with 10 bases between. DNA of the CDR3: TGTGCCAGCAGCTTGGATGACAGCCGCACTGAAGCTTTCTTT. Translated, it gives CASSLDDSRTEAFF.

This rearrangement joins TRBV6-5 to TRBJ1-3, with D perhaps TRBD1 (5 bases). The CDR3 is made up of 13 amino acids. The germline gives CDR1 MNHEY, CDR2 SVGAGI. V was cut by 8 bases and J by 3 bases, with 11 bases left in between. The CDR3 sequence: CASQAGIGNTIYF. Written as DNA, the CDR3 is TGTGCCAGCCAGGCAGGGATTGGAAACACCATATATTTT.

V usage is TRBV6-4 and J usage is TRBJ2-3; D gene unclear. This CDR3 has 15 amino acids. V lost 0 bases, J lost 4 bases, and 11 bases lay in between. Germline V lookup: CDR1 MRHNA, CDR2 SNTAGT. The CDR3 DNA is TGTGCCAGCAGTGACTCAGCAGCCCCTTCAGATACGCAGTATTTT. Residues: CASSDSAAPSDTQYF.

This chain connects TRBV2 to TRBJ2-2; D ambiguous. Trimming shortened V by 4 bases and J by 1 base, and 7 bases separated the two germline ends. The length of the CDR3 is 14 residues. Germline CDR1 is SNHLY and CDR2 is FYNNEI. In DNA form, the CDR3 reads TGTGCCAGCAGTGGGACCATGAACACCGGGGAGCTGTTTTTT. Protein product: CASSGTMNTGELFF.

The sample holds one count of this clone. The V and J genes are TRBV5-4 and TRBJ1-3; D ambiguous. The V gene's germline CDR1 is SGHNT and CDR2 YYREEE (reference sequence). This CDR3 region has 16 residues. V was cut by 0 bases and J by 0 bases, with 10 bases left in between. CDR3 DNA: TGTGCCAGCAGCTTGGCCGGTGTTTCCTCTGGAAACACCATATATTTT. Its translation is CASSLAGVSSGNTIYF.

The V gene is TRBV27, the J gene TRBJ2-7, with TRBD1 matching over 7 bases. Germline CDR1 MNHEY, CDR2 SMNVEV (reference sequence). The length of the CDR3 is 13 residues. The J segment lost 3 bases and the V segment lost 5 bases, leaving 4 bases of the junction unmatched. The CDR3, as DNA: TGTGCCAGCAGTCGGACAGGCGACTACGAGCAGTACTTC. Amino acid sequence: CASSRTGDYEQYF.

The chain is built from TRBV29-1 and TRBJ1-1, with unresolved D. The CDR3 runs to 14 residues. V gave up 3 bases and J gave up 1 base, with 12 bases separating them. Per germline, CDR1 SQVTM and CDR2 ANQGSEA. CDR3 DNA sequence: TGCAGCGTTGATGATTATGCAGCGAACACTGAAGCTTTCTTT. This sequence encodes CSVDDYAANTEAFF.

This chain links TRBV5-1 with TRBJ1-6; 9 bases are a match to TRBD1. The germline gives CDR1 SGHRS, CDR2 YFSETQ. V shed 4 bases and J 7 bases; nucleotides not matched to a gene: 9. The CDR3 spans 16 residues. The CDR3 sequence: CASSPGQGLSNSPLHF. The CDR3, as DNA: TGCGCCAGCAGCCCAGGACAGGGGCTATCCAATTCACCCCTCCACTTT.

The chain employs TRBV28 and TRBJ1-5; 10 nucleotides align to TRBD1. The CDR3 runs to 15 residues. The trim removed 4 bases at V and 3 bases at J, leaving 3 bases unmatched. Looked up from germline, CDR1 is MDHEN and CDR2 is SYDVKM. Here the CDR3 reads CASSWDRGLNQPQHF. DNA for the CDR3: TGTGCCAGCAGTTGGGACAGGGGCCTCAATCAGCCCCAGCATTTT.

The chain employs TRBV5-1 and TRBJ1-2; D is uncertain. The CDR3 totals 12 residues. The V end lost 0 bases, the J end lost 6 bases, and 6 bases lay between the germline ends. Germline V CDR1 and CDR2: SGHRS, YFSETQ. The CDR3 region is CASSLGADGYTF. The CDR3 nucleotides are TGCGCCAGCAGCTTGGGGGCCGATGGCTACACCTTC.

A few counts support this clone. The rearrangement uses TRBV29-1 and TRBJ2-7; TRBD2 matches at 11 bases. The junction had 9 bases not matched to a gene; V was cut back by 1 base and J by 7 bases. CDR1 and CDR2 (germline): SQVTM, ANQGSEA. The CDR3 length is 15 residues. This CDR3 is CSVEGETSGTGEQYF. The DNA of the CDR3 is TGCAGCGTTGAAGGGGAGACTAGCGGGACAGGGGAGCAGTACTTC.

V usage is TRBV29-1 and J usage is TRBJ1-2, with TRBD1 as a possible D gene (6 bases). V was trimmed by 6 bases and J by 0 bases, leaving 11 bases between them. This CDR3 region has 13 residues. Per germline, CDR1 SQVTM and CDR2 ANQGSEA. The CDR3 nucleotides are TGCAGCGTCCAGGACAGCTCTAACTATGGCTACACCTTC. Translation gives CSVQDSSNYGYTF.

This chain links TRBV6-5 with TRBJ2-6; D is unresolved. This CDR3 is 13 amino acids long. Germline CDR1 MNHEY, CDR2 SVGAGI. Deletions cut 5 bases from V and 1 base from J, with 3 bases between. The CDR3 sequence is CASSRSGANVLTF. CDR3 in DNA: TGTGCCAGCAGTAGATCTGGGGCCAACGTCCTGACTTTC.

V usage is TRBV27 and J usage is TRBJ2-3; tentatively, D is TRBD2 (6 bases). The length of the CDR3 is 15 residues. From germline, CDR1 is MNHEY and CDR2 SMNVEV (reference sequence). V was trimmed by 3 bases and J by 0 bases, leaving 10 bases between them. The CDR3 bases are TGTGCCAGCAGTTTGAAGCGGGCTAGCACAGATACGCAGTATTTT. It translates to CASSLKRASTDTQYF.

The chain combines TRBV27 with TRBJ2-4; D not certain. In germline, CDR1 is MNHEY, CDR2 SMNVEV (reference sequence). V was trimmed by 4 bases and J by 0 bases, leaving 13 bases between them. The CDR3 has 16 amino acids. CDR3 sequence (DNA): TGTGCCAGCAGTTCTACCCAGCTCCTAGCCAAAAACATTCAGTACTTC. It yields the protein CASSSTQLLAKNIQYF.

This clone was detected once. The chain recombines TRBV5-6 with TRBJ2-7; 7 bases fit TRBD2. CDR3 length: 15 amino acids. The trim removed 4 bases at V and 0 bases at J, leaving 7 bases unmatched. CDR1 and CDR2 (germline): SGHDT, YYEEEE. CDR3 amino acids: CASSPLGGISYEQYF. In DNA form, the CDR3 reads TGTGCCAGCAGCCCCCTGGGGGGGATCTCCTACGAGCAGTACTTC. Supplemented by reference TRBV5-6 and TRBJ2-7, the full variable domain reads DAGVTQSPTHLIKTRGQQVTLRCSPKSGHDTVSWYQQALGQGPQFIFQYYEEEERQRGNFPDRFSGHQFPNYSSELNVNALLLGDSALYLCASSPLGGISYEQYFGPGTRLTVT.

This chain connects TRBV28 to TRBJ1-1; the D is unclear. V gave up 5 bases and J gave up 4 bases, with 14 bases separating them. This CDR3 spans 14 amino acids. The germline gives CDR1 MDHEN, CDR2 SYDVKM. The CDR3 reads CASSTSGMGTEAFF. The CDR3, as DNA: TGTGCCAGCAGTACCAGCGGGATGGGCACTGAAGCTTTCTTT.

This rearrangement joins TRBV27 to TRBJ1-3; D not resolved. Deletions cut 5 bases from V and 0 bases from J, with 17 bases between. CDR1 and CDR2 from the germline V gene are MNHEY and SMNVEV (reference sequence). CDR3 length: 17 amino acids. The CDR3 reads CASSPTPASFSGNTIYF. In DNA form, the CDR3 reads TGTGCCAGCAGTCCAACCCCGGCCAGTTTCTCTGGAAACACCATATATTTT.

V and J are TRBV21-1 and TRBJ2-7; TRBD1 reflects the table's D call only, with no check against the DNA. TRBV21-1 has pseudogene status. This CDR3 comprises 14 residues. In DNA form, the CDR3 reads TGTGCCAGCAGAGCCGGGACAGCGAACTACGAGCAGTACTTC. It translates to CASRAGTANYEQYF.

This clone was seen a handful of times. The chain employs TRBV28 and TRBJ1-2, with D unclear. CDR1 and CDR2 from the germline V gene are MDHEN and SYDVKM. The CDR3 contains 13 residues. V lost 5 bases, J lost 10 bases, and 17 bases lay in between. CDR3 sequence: CASSLGSHLYYTF. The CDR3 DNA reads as TGTGCCAGCAGTCTAGGGAGCCATCTCTACTACACCTTC.

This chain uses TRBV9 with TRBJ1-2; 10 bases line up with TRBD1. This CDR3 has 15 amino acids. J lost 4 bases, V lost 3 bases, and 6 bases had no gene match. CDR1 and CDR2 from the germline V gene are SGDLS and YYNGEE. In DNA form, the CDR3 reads TGTGCCAGCAGCGGGCCGGGACAGGGGATCTATGGCTACACCTTC. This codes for CASSGPGQGIYGYTF.

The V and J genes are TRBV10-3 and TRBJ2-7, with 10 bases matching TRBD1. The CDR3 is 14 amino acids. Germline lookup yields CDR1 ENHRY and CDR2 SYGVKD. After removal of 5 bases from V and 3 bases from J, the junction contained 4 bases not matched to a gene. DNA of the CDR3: TGTGCCATCAGTCCCGGGACAGGGGTCTACGAGCAGTACTTC. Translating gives CAISPGTGVYEQYF.